A single T cell receptor (beta chain) is shown here with its context. The antigen is not known. Trimming pared 3 bases from V and 4 bases from J, leaving 9 bases between. CDR1 is KGHSH and CDR2 is LQKENI in the germline V gene. The CDR3 extends over 14 amino acids. This sample is part of a study of a mutant IDH1 vaccine in newly diagnosed glioma. Study-level background: Treated individuals were 62.5% male and about 40% female, averaging approximately 40 years of age. Study-wide results and limits: Any relationship between pseudoprogression and changes in top peripheral T cell clonotypes seemed absent.

Time point denoted: baseline, week 1 (first vaccination visit). Stated treatment: pre-vaccination baseline after standard-of-care therapy. Clones were read by immunoSEQ multiplex PCR, and TCRdb kept only the in-frame ones, dropping some. The profile shows nearly 15,000 clones, roughly nine tenths of them singletons. The chain has TRBV18 and TRBJ1-4; no firm D call. Specimen: PBMCs, collected from a glioma patient treated with radiotherapy, temozolomide or both. This sequence originates from a woman in her 40s with glioma. Some clones in this sample may be carry-over from other donors' samples. The CDR3 region is CASSPTNVNEKLFF. As DNA, the CDR3 is TGTGCCAGCTCACCCACGAACGTTAATGAAAAACTGTTTTTT. The full variable domain, completed using reference TRBV18 and TRBJ1-4, is NAGVMQNPRHLVRRRGQEARLRCSPMKGHSHVYWYRQLPEEGLKFMVYLQKENIIDESGMPKERFSAEFPKEGPSILRIQQVVRGDSAAYFCASSPTNVNEKLFFGSGTQLSVL.